The 10 T cell receptor beta chains below were found in one sample sequenced in a study of T cells after somatic rescue of genetic block. Sequencing was performed with immunoSEQ multiplex PCR; in TCRdb, only in-frame clones are kept and a portion is missing. The repertoire holds approximately 88,000 clones, with 80% to 90% as singletons. The sequenced sample consisted of peripheral blood mononuclear cells (PBMCs). The receptors originated from a woman aged 18-29 years.

About this clone: In the same sample, other DNA sequences code for this CDR3. The chain employs TRBV30 and TRBJ1-3, with D maybe TRBD1 (5 bases). This CDR3 is 11 amino acids long. Per germline, CDR1 GTSNPN and CDR2 SVGIG (reference sequence). Trimming stripped 0 bases from V and 8 bases from J, with 5 bases between. The CDR3 DNA is TGTGCCTGGAGTGTAGGGGACACCATATATTTT. Encoded protein: CAWSVGDTIYF.

The CDR3 here is CAISDGSMSFQPQHF. The CDR3 nucleotides are TGTGCCATCAGTGATGGCTCTATGAGTTTTCAGCCCCAGCATTTT. J is TRBJ1-5 and V is TRBV10-3, with D uncertain. Germline CDR1 ENHRY, CDR2 SYGVKD. This CDR3 is 15 amino acids long. Trimming left V 3 bases short and J 6 bases short, with 15 bases between.

This clone was detected only once. The V call is TRBV5-1, the J call TRBJ1-1; the D gene is possibly TRBD1 (5 bases). CDR1 and CDR2 from the germline V gene are SGHRS and YFSETQ. The CDR3 sequence is 14 residues long. V lost 5 bases and J lost 5, with 16 bases in between. The CDR3 nucleotides are TGCGCCAGCAGATGGGGGACCGGTGGGACTGAAGCTTTCTTT. Protein sequence: CASRWGTGGTEAFF.

The V and J genes are TRBV5-6 and TRBJ2-5; 7 bases match TRBD1. The length of the CDR3 is 12 residues. Trimming cost V 3 bases and J 7 bases; bases outside gene matches: 3. Germline-derived CDR1 and CDR2 are SGHDT and YYEEEE. CDR3 protein: CASSSTGRTQYF. Written as DNA, the CDR3 is TGTGCCAGCAGCTCGACAGGGCGGACCCAGTACTTC.

This clone was found once. Other DNA sequences in the sample encode the same CDR3. The genes are TRBV27 and TRBJ1-5; no clear D gene. The CDR3 loop spans 14 amino acids. CDR1 is MNHEY and CDR2 is SMNVEV in the germline V gene (reference sequence). Trimming shortened V by 0 bases and J by 3 bases, and 6 bases separated the two germline ends. The CDR3 loop reads CASSLSGYNQPQHF. DNA of the CDR3: TGTGCCAGCAGTTTATCCGGCTACAATCAGCCCCAGCATTTT.

This clone was found a few times. The rearrangement joins TRBV19 to TRBJ1-1; 8 nucleotides agree with TRBD1. The ends lost 4 bases at V and 7 bases at J; junction bases unmatched: 11. This CDR3 contains 15 residues. Germline CDR1 reads LNHDA; CDR2 reads SQIVND (reference sequence). CDR3: CASSTTGGLFGEAFF. The DNA for the CDR3 is TGTGCCAGTAGTACCACAGGGGGTTTGTTTGGTGAAGCTTTCTTT.

The chain combines TRBV27 with TRBJ2-5; D possibly corresponds to TRBD1 (6 bases). CDR1 is MNHEY and CDR2 is SMNVEV in the germline V gene (reference sequence). CDR3 length equals 13 residues. V lost 6 bases and J 0 bases, leaving 8 bases between the germline ends. In DNA, the CDR3 is TGTGCCAGCAGCCAGGGGTACCAAGAGACCCAGTACTTC. Amino acid sequence: CASSQGYQETQYF.

The chain recombines TRBV28 with TRBJ1-2; TRBD1 is a possible D gene (5 bases). Looked up from germline, CDR1 is MDHEN and CDR2 is SYDVKM. V shed 2 bases and J shed 10 bases, with 14 bases lying between them. The CDR3 runs 13 residues. This CDR3 is CASSLIAGSDYTF. CDR3 nucleotides: TGTGCCAGCAGTTTAATCGCAGGGTCGGACTACACCTTC.

The chain has TRBV7-6 and TRBJ2-1, with TRBD2 matching 13 bases. Germline assignment: CDR1 SGHVS and CDR2 FNYEAQ. V lost 3 bases, J lost 4 bases, and 3 bases stayed unmatched. The CDR3 extends over 16 amino acids. The CDR3 protein is CASSFRTSGGYNEQFF. The DNA for the CDR3 is TGTGCCAGCAGCTTTAGGACTAGCGGGGGATACAATGAGCAGTTCTTC.

The rearrangement uses TRBV28 and TRBJ1-5; D remains unclear. The CDR3 is 14 residues long. Germline values: CDR1 MDHEN, CDR2 SYDVKM. V lost 2 bases and J 3 bases, leaving 8 bases between the germline ends. DNA of the CDR3: TGTGCCAGCAGTTTAAAAGGGTACAATCAGCCCCAGCATTTT. Its translation is CASSLKGYNQPQHF.